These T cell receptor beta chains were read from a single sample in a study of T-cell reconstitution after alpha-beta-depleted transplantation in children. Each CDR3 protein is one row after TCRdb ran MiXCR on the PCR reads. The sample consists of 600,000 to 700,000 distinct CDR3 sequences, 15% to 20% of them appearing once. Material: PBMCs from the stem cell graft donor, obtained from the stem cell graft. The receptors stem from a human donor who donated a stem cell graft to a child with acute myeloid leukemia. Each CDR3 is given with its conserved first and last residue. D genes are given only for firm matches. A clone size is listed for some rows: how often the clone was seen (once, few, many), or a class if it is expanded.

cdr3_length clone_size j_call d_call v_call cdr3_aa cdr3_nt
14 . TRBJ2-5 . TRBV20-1 CSARDPGGKETQYF TGCAGTGCTAGAGATCCTGGCGGCAAAGAGACCCAGTACTTC
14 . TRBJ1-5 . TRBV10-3 CAISLGGANQPQHF TGTGCCATCAGCCTTGGTGGGGCGAATCAGCCCCAGCATTTT
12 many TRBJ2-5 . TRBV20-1 CSASIRASTQYF TGCAGTGCTAGTATCAGGGCCTCGACCCAGTACTTC
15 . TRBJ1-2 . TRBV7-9 CASSLGAGQLDGYTF TGTGCCAGCAGCTTAGGCGCGGGGCAGTTGGATGGCTACACCTTC
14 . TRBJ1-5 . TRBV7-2 CASSSPGDVQPQHF TGTGCCAGCAGCTCACCAGGGGATGTTCAGCCCCAGCATTTT
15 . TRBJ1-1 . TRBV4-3 CASSQGGGLNTEAFF TGCGCCAGCAGCCAAGGGGGGGGACTGAACACTGAAGCTTTCTTT
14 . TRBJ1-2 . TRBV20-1 CSARDRGRDWGYTF TGCAGTGCTAGAGATCGGGGAAGGGATTGGGGCTACACCTTC
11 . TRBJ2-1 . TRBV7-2 CASSPSAGQFF TGTGCCAGCAGCCCGTCAGCGGGGCAGTTCTTC
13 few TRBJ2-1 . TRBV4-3 CASSQDSENEQFF TGCGCCAGCAGCCAAGATAGCGAGAATGAGCAGTTCTTC
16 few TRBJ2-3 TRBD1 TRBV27 CASQTGTGLFTDTQYF TGTGCCAGCCAAACCGGGACAGGGCTTTTCACAGATACGCAGTATTTT